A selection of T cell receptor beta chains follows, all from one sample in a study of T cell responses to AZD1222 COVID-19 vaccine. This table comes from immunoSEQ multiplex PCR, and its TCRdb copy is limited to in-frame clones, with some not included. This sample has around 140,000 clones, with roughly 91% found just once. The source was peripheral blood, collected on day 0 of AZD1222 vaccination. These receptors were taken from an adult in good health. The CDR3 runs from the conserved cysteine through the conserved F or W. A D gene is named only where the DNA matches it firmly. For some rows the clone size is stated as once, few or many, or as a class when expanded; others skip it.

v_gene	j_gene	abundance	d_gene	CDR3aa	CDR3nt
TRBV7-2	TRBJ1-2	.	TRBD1	CASSQAGGNGYTF	TGTGCCAGCAGTCAAGCAGGGGGCAATGGCTACACCTTC
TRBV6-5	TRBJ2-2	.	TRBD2	CASSYMAGGLNGELFF	TGTGCCAGCAGTTATATGGCGGGAGGGCTGAACGGGGAGCTGTTTTTT
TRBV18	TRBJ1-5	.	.	CASSPGDNQPQHF	TGTGCCAGCTCACCTGGGGACAATCAGCCCCAGCATTTT
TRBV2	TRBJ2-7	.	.	CARGLGGQSYF	TGTGCCAGAGGCCTGGGGGGACAGAGTTACTTC
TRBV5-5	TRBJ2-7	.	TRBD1	CASSPPGQGSREQYF	TGTGCCAGCAGCCCACCGGGACAGGGCTCGAGGGAGCAGTACTTC
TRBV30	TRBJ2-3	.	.	CAWAFRIGGVDTQYF	TGTGCCTGGGCCTTTCGAATAGGGGGAGTAGATACGCAGTATTTT
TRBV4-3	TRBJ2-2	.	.	CASSQVVAASNTGELFF	TGCGCCAGCAGCCAAGTGGTAGCGGCCTCGAACACCGGGGAGCTGTTTTTT
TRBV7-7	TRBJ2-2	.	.	CASSFGSGELFF	TGTGCCAGCAGCTTCGGATCCGGGGAGCTGTTTTTT
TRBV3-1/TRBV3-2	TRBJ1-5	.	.	CASSQSLGGLGNQPQHF	TGTGCCAGCAGCCAAAGCCTTGGGGGGTTGGGCAATCAGCCCCAGCATTTT
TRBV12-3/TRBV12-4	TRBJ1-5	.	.	CASSWADQPQHF	TGTGCCAGCAGTTGGGCAGATCAGCCCCAGCATTTT
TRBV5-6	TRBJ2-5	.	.	CASSRRTAYQETQYF	TGTGCCAGCAGCCGTCGGACGGCGTACCAAGAGACCCAGTACTTC
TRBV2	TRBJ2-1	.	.	CASRRAESSYNEQFF	TGTGCCAGCAGGCGGGCGGAAAGCTCCTACAATGAGCAGTTCTTC
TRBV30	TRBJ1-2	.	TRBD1	CAWRQGTDPNYGYTF	TGTGCCTGGAGGCAGGGGACAGACCCTAACTATGGCTACACCTTC
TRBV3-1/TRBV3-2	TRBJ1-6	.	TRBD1	CASSQVTGYSPLHF	TGTGCCAGCAGCCAAGTGACAGGGTATTCACCCCTCCACTTT
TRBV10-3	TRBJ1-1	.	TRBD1	CAIAGTGRNTEAFF	TGTGCCATTGCCGGGACAGGGAGGAACACTGAAGCTTTCTTT
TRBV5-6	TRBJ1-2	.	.	CASSLGYGYTF	TGTGCCAGCAGCTTAGGCTATGGCTACACCTTC
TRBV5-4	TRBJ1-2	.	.	CASSLEPQGGYGYTF	TGTGCCAGCAGCTTGGAACCACAGGGCGGCTATGGCTACACCTTC
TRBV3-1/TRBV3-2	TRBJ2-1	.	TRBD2	CASSAGLAGGLGEQFF	TGTGCCAGCAGCGCCGGACTAGCGGGAGGTTTAGGGGAGCAGTTCTTC
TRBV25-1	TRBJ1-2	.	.	CVPGTPYGYTF	TGTGTCCCCGGGACTCCCTATGGCTACACCTTC
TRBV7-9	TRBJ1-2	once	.	CASSLAAGQDGYTF	TGTGCCAGCAGCTTAGCGGCAGGGCAGGATGGCTACACCTTC
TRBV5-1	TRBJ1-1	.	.	CASSLWAATKQGGTEAFF	TGCGCCAGCAGCTTGTGGGCCGCGACGAAGCAGGGTGGCACTGAAGCTTTCTTT
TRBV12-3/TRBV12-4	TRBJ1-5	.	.	CASSLSGLSQHF	TGTGCCAGCAGCTTATCAGGTCTATCCCAGCATTTT
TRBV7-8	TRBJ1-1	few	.	CASSLAFQAGLSTEAFF	TGTGCCAGCAGCTTAGCCTTTCAGGCAGGGCTGAGCACTGAAGCTTTCTTT
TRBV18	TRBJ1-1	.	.	CASSPPAGILGNTEAFF	TGTGCCAGCTCACCACCGGCAGGGATACTAGGGAACACTGAAGCTTTCTTT
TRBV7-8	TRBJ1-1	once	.	CASSPGAPGAFF	TGTGCCAGCAGCCCCGGGGCCCCGGGGGCTTTCTTT
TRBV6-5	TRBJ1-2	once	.	CASSYSRGGNYGYTF	TGTGCCAGCAGTTACAGCAGGGGCGGAAACTATGGCTACACCTTC
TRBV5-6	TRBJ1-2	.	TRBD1	CASSLATGGIYGYTF	TGTGCCAGCAGCTTGGCGACAGGGGGTATCTATGGCTACACCTTC
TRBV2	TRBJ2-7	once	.	CASSERQEASSYEQYF	TGTGCCAGCAGTGAACGTCAAGAGGCCTCCAGCTACGAGCAGTACTTC
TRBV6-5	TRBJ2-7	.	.	CASRPGGLDYEQYF	TGTGCCAGCAGGCCCGGGGGGCTCGACTACGAGCAGTACTTC
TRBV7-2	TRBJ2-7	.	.	CASSYRSGREQYF	TGTGCCAGCAGCTACCGCTCCGGCCGCGAGCAGTACTTC
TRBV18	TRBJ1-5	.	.	CASSIDRNQPQHF	TGTGCCAGCTCAATCGACAGGAATCAGCCCCAGCATTTT
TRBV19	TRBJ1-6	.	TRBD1	CASKGQGISPLHF	TGTGCCAGTAAAGGACAGGGGATTTCACCCCTCCACTTT
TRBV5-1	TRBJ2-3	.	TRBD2	CASSSKTSGGATDTQYF	TGCGCCAGCAGCTCGAAGACTAGCGGGGGGGCTACAGATACGCAGTATTTT
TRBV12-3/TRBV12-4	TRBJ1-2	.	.	CASSPGRGGYTF	TGTGCCAGCAGTCCCGGGAGGGGAGGCTACACCTTC
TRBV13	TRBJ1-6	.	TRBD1	CASRRMDRGASSPLHF	TGTGCCAGCAGACGGATGGACAGGGGCGCGAGTTCACCCCTCCACTTT
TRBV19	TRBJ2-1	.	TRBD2	CASRPGLAGGMGWNEQFF	TGTGCCAGTAGGCCGGGACTAGCGGGGGGGATGGGGTGGAATGAGCAGTTCTTC
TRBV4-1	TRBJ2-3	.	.	CASSRGGTDTQYF	TGCGCCAGCAGCCGCGGCGGCACAGATACGCAGTATTTT
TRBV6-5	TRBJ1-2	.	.	CASSLGGYGYTF	TGTGCCAGCAGTTTGGGGGGGTATGGCTACACCTTC
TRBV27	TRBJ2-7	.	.	CASSPIVGSYEQYF	TGTGCCAGCAGTCCTATCGTAGGGTCCTACGAGCAGTACTTC
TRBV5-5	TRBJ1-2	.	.	CASSLGQGFGYTF	TGTGCCAGCAGCTTGGGTCAGGGTTTTGGCTACACCTTC
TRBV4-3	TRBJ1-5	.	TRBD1	CASSQEIGQAGQPQHF	TGCGCCAGCAGCCAAGAGATAGGACAGGCGGGTCAGCCCCAGCATTTT
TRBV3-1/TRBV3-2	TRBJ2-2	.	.	CASSQVPGNTGELFF	TGTGCCAGCAGCCAAGTTCCAGGGAACACCGGGGAGCTGTTTTTT
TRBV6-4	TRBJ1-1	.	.	CASRGRLGPMNTEAFF	TGTGCCAGCAGGGGTCGGCTGGGGCCTATGAACACTGAAGCTTTCTTT
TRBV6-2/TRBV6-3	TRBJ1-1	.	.	CASSYYPGTVAMNTEAFF	TGTGCCAGCAGTTACTACCCGGGGACCGTTGCCATGAACACTGAAGCTTTCTTT
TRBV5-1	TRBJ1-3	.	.	CASSLDSGFSGNTIYF	TGCGCCAGCAGCTTGGACTCAGGCTTCTCTGGAAACACCATATATTTT
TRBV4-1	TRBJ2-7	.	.	CASSQGVAKEQYF	TGCGCCAGCAGCCAAGGGGTAGCGAAGGAGCAGTACTTC